This T cell receptor (beta chain) came from a study of PD-1 blockade in classical Hodgkin lymphoma. Relapse after autologous stem cell transplantation occurred in every patient, and brentuximab vedotin exposure varied. This CDR3 is 15 amino acids long. Trimming took 0 bases from V and 6 from J; bases not matched to a gene: 5. The germline V gene has CDR1 SGHRS and CDR2 YFSETQ. Produced via immunoSEQ multiplex PCR; TCRdb's table is partial and in-frame only. Of 20,000 to 30,000 clones in the sample, roughly 80% are singletons; the top ten hold nearly 8%. This receptor was taken from a human donor with classical Hodgkin lymphoma. The sequencing here drew on peripheral blood mononuclear cells (PBMCs), taken before the second cycle of nivolumab. The V and J genes are TRBV5-1 and TRBJ2-7; 11 bases map to TRBD1. CDR3 nucleotides: TGCGCCAGCAGCTTGGATGGGACAGGGGGTCTCGAGCAGTACTTC. Encoded protein: CASSLDGTGGLEQYF.